This T cell receptor (beta chain) was sequenced in a study of shared clonotypes between healthy human individuals. Study-wide context: A couple of women and a few men aged 18 to 49 served as donors.

TCRdb keeps only in-frame clones here, not all; method: immunoSEQ multiplex PCR. Of about 2 million clones in the sample, roughly 94% were seen once. Study results and limitations: Non-shared clonotypes were found to have lower generation probabilities than the clonotypes that were shared by all four of the sorted-subset donors.

Terminally differentiated effector memory CD45RA+ cells were excluded from the naive CD8 cells, which were CD45RO-negative and positively selected for CCR7. There are 15 residues in the CDR3. The germline CDR1 and CDR2 sequences are MDHEN and SYDVKM. Deletions cut 6 bases from V and 0 bases from J, with 12 bases between. As to this clone: Its antigen is as yet unknown.

Sequenced sample: naive CD8+ T cells sorted from blood. The source of this sequence is a man aged 18-30 years in good health. The rearrangement links TRBV28 to TRBJ1-5; tentative D call: TRBD1 (5 bases). The CDR3 sequence is CASSPQGYSNQPQHF. DNA of the CDR3: TGTGCCAGCAGCCCGCAGGGTTATAGCAATCAGCCCCAGCATTTT.